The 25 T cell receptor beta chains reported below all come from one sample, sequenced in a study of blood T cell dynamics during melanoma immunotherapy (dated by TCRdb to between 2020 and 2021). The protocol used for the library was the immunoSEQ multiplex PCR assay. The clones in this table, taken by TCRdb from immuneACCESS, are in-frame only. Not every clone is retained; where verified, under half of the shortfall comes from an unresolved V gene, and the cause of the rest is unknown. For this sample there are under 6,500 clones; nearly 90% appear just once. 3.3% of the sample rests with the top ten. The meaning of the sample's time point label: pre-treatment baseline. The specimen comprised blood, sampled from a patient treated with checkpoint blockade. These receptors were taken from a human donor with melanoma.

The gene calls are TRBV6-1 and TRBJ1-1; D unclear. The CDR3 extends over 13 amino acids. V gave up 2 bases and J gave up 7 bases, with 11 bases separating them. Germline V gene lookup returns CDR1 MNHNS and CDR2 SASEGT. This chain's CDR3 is CASSEWREREAFF. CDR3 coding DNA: TGTGCCAGCAGTGAATGGAGAGAACGTGAAGCTTTCTTT.

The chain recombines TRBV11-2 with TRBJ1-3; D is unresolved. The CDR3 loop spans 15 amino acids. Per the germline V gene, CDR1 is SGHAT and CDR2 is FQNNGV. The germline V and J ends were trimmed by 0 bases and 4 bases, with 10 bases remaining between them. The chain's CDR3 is CASSLERDRGNTIYF. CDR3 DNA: TGTGCCAGCAGCTTAGAAAGGGATAGAGGAAACACCATATATTTT.

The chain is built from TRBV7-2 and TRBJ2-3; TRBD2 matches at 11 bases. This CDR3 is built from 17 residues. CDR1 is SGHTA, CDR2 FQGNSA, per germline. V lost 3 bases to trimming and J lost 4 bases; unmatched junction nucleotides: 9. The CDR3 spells CASSFLAGGGRSDTQYF. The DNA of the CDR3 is TGTGCCAGCAGCTTCTTAGCGGGAGGGGGTAGGTCAGATACGCAGTATTTT. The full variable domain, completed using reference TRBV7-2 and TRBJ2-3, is GAGVSQSPSNKVTEKGKDVELRCDPISGHTALYWYRQSLGQGLEFLIYFQGNSAPDKSGLPSDRFSAERTGGSVSTLTIQRTQQEDSAVYLCASSFLAGGGRSDTQYFGPGTRLTVL.

CDR3 sequence reads: CASSLGRQYQETQYF. The CDR3 nucleotides read TGTGCCAGCAGCTTAGGACGGCAGTACCAAGAGACCCAGTACTTC. The chain carries TRBV7-8 and TRBJ2-5; D not resolved. Germline V CDR1 and CDR2: SGHVS, FQNEAQ. V lost 1 base and J 0 bases, leaving 9 bases between the germline ends. This CDR3 is built from 15 residues. Filled out from reference TRBV7-8 and TRBJ2-5, the complete variable domain reads GAGVSQSPRYKVAKRGQDVALRCDPISGHVSLFWYQQALGQGPEFLTYFQNEAQLDKSGLPSDRFFAERPEGSVSTLKIQRTQQEDSAVYLCASSLGRQYQETQYFGPGTRLLVL.

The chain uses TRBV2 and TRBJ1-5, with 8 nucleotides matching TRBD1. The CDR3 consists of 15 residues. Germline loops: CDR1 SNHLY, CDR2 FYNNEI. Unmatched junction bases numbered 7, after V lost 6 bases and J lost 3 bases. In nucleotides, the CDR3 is TGTGCCAGCAGGGAGGGACAGGTAGACAATCAGCCCCAGCATTTT. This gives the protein CASREGQVDNQPQHF.

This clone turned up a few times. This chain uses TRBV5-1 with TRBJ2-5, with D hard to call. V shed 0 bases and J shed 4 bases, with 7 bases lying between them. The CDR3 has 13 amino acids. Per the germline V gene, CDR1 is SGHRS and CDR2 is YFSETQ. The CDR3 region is CASSLGVGETQYF. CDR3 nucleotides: TGCGCCAGCAGCTTGGGTGTCGGAGAGACCCAGTACTTC.

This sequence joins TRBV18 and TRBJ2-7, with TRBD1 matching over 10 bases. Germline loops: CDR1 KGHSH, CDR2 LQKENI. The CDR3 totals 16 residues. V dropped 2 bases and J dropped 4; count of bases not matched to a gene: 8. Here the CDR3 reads CASSPREGQGLYEQYF. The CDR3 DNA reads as TGTGCCAGCTCACCAAGGGAGGGACAGGGGCTTTACGAGCAGTACTTC.

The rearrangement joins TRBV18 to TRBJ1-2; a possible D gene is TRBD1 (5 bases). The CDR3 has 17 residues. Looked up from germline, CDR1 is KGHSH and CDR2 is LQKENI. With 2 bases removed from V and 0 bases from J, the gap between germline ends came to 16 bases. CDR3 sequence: CASSPGAGFRTNYGYTF. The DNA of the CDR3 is TGTGCCAGCTCACCAGGGGCAGGGTTTCGAACTAACTATGGCTACACCTTC.

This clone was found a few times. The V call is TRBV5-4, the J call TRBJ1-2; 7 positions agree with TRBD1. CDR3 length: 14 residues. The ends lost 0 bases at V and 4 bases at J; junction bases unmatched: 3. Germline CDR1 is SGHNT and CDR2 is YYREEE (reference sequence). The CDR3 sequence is CASSLVGQAYGYTF. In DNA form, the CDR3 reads TGTGCCAGCAGCTTGGTCGGACAGGCCTATGGCTACACCTTC. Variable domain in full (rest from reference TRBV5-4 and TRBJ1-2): ETGVTQSPTHLIKTRGQQVTLRCSSQSGHNTVSWYQQALGQGPQFIFQYYREEENGRGNFPPRFSGLQFPNYSSELNVNALELDDSALYLCASSLVGQAYGYTFGSGTRLTVV.

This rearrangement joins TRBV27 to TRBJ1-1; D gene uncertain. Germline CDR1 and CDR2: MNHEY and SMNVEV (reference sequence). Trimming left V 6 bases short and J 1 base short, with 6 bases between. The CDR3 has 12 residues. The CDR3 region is CASRVGNTEAFF. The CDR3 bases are TGTGCCAGCAGAGTGGGGAACACTGAAGCTTTCTTT.

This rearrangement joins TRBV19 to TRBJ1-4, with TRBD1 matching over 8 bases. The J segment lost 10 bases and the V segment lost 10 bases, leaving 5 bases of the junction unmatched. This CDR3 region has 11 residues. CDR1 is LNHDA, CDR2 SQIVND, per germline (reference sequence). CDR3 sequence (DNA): TGTGCCACCTCAGGGGGCGTAAAACTGTTTTTT. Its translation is CATSGGVKLFF.

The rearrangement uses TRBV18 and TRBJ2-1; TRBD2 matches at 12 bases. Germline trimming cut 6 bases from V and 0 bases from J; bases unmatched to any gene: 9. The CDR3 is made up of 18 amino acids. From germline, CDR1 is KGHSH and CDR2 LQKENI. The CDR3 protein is CASSPGTSGPLSYNEQFF. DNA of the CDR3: TGTGCCAGCTCGCCCGGGACTAGCGGGCCCCTCTCCTACAATGAGCAGTTCTTC.

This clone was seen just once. The CDR3 coding sequence is TGTGCCAGCAGTTTCGCCCCCGCGGGGGGCGGGTACGAGCAGTACTTC. Protein product: CASSFAPAGGGYEQYF. The genes are TRBV28 and TRBJ2-7; TRBD2 matches 8 bases. V trimming: 3 bases; J trimming: 4 bases; junction bases outside the gene matches: 11. Germline CDR1 MDHEN, CDR2 SYDVKM. The CDR3 extends over 16 amino acids.

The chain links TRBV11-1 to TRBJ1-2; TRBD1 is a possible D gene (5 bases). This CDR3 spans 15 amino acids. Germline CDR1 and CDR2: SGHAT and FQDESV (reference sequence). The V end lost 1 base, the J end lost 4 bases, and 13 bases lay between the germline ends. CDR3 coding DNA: TGTGCCAGCAGCTTAGAGTCTGGGACCCTCTATGGCTACACCTTC. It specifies CASSLESGTLYGYTF.

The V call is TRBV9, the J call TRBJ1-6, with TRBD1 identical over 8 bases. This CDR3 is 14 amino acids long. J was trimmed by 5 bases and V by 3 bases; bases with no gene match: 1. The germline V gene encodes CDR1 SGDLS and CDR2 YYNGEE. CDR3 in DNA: TGTGCCAGCAGCGCGACAGGGGATAATTCACCCCTCCACTTT. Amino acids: CASSATGDNSPLHF.

CDR3 amino acids: CASSSGQYSNQPQHF. CDR3 coding DNA: TGTGCCAGCAGCTCGGGACAATATAGCAATCAGCCCCAGCATTTT. The chain uses TRBV5-8 and TRBJ1-5; tentatively, D is TRBD1 (6 bases). This CDR3 has 15 residues. Germline V lookup: CDR1 SGHTS, CDR2 YDEGEE. Trimming took 3 bases from V and 0 from J, leaving 10 bases between them.

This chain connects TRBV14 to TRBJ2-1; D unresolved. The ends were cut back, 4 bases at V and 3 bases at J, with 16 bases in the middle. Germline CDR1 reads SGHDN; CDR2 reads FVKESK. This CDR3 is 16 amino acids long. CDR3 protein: CASSRRIIPGYNEQFF. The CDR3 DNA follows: TGTGCCAGCAGCCGGCGGATCATACCCGGCTACAATGAGCAGTTCTTC.

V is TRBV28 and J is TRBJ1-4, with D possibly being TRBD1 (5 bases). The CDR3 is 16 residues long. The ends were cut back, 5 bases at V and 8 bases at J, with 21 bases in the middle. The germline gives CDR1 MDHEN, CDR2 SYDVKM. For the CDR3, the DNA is TGTGCCAGCAGTGGGGGGGAGGTAGCTTTCTGGGAAAAACTGTTTTTT. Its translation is CASSGGEVAFWEKLFF. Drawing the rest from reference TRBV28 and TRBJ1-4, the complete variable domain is DVKVTQSSRYLVKRTGEKVFLECVQDMDHENMFWYRQDPGLGLRLIYFSYDVKMKEKGDIPEGYSVSREKKERFSLILESASTNQTSMYLCASSGGEVAFWEKLFFGSGTQLSVL.

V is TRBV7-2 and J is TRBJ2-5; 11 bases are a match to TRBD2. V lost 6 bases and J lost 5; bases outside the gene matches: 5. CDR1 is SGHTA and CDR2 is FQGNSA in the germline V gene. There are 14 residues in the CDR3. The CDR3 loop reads CASSSGGALETQYF. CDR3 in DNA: TGTGCCAGCAGTAGCGGGGGGGCCCTGGAGACCCAGTACTTC.

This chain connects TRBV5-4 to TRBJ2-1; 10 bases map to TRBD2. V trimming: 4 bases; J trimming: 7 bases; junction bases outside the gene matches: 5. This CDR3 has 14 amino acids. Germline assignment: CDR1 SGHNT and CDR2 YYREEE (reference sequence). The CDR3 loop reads CASSLSGRMNEQFF. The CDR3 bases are TGTGCCAGCAGCCTTAGCGGGAGGATGAATGAGCAGTTCTTC.

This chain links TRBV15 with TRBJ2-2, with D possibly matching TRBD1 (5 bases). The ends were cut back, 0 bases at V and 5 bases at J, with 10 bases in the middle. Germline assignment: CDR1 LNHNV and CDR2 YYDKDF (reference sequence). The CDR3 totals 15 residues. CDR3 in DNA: TGTGCCACCAGCAGAGAGAGTAAGGGGACCGGGGAGCTGTTTTTT. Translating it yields CATSRESKGTGELFF.

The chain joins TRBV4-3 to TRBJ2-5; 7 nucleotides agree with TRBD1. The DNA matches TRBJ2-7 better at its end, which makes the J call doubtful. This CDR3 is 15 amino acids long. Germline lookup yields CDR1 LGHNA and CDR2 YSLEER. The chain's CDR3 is CASSQQRTGSYEQYF. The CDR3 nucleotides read TGCGCCAGCAGCCAACAGAGGACAGGTTCCTACGAGCAGTACTTC.

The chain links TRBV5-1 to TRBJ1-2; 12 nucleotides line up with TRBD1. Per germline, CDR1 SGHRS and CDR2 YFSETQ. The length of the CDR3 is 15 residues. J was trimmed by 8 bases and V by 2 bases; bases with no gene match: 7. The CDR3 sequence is CASSFSGQGARGYTF. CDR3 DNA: TGCGCCAGCAGCTTTTCGGGACAGGGGGCGCGCGGCTACACCTTC.

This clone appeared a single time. CDR3 DNA: TGCGCCAGCAGTGGGTCGACGAGGGACGAGCAGTACTTC. Translated: CASSGSTRDEQYF. The chain uses TRBV10-1 and TRBJ2-7, with TRBD2 as a possible D gene (5 bases). Per the germline V gene, CDR1 is WNHNN and CDR2 is SYGVQD (reference sequence). Trimming pared 4 bases from V and 5 bases from J, leaving 12 bases between. The CDR3 is 13 amino acids.

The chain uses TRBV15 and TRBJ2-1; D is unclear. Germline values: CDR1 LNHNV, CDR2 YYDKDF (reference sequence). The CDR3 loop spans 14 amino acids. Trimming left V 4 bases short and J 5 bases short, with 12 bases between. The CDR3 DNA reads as TGTGCCACCAGCACTATTAGGCCCCACAATGAGCAGTTCTTC. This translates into CATSTIRPHNEQFF.